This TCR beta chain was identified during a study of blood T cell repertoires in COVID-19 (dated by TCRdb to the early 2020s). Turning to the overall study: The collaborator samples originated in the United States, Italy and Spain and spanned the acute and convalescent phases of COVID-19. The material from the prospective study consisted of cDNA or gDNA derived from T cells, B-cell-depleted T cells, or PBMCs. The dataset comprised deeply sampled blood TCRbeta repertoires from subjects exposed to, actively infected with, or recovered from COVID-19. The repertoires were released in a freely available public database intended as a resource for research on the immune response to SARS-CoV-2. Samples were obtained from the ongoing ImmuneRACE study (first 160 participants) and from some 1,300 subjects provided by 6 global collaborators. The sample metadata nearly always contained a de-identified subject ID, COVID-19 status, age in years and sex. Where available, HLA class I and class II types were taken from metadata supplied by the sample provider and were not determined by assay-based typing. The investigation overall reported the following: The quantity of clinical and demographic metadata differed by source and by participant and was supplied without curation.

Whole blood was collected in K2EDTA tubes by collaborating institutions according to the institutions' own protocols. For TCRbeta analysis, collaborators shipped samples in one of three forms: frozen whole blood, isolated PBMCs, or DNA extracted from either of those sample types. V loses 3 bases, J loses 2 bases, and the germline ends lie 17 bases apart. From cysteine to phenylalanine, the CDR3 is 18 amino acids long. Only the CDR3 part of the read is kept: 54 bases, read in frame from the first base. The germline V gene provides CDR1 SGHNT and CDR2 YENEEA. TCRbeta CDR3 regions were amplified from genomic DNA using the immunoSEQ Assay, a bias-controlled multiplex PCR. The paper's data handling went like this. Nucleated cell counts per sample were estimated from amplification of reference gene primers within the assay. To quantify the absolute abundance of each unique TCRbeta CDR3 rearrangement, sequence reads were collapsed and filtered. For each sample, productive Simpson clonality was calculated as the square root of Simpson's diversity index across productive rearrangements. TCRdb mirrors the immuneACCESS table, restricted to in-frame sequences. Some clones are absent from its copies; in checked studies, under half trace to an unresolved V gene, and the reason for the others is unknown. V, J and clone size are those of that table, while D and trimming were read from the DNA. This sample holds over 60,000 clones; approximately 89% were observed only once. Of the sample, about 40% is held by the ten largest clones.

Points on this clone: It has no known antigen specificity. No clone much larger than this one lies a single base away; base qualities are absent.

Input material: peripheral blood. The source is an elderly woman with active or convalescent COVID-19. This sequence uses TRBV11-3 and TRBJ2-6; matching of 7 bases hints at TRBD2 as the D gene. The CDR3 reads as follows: CASSLGGALGAGANVLTF. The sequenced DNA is TGTGCCAGCAGCTTGGGGGGGGCCCTGGGAGCTGGGGCCAACGTCCTGACTTTC.